The 27 T cell receptor beta chains below were found in one sample sequenced in a study of T-cell memory formation after mild COVID-19. TCRdb passed the 5' RACE reads through MiXCR, listing each CDR3 protein once. The sample contains fewer than 550,000 distinct CDR3 sequences, 20% of which appear only once. Specimen: PBMCs or a T cell subset sorted from them (not recorded which). These receptors were collected from an adult woman who had mild COVID-19 (a few samples of this study predate the infection). Cell type and time point are not known.

The chain links TRBV29-1 to TRBJ2-4; D remains ambiguous. CDR1 is SQVTM, CDR2 ANQGSEA, per germline. V was pared by 2 bases and J by 5 bases, with 7 bases between. This CDR3 is 12 amino acids long. The CDR3 DNA sequence: TGCAGCGTTGAAAACACTCAAAACATTCAGTACTTC. Protein: CSVENTQNIQYF.

This clonotype came up many times. The V and J genes are TRBV2 and TRBJ1-1, with D tentatively TRBD1 (5 bases). CDR1 and CDR2 (germline): SNHLY, FYNNEI. The CDR3 consists of 13 residues. V lost 7 bases and J lost 1, with 10 bases in between. Here the CDR3 DNA reads TGTGCCAGCACCGGGGCGGAGAACACTGAAGCTTTCTTT. Residues: CASTGAENTEAFF.

The V and J genes are TRBV7-2 and TRBJ1-1; tentatively, D is TRBD1 (5 bases). Germline V gene lookup returns CDR1 SGHTA and CDR2 FQGNSA. The CDR3 length is 14 residues. The germline V and J ends were trimmed by 5 bases and 0 bases, with 10 bases remaining between them. The CDR3 nucleotides are TGTGCCAGCAGCAAATGGGGGATGAACACTGAAGCTTTCTTT. The encoded protein is CASSKWGMNTEAFF.

This sequence joins TRBV12-3 or TRBV12-4 and TRBJ2-1, with 8 positions matching TRBD1. This CDR3 spans 14 amino acids. Trimming at V came to 8 bases and at J to 3 bases, leaving 6 bases not matched to a gene. The CDR3 DNA reads as TGTGCCAGCGGTTCAGGGGGCCTCTACAATGAGCAGTTCTTC. Protein: CASGSGGLYNEQFF.

This clonotype was counted between two and nine times. The chain carries TRBV5-1 and TRBJ2-3; possibly TRBD1 for D (6 bases). V was clipped by 0 bases and J by 1 base, with 9 bases between them. The CDR3 runs to 15 residues. The V gene's germline CDR1 is SGHRS and CDR2 YFSETQ. The DNA of the CDR3 is TGCGCCAGCAGCTTGGATCCAGGGGGCACAGATACGCAGTATTTT. Translated, it gives CASSLDPGGTDTQYF.

This rearrangement joins TRBV4-2 to TRBJ1-2, with a possible D match to TRBD1 (5 bases). Trimming took 0 bases from V and 5 from J, leaving 19 bases between them. The germline V gene encodes CDR1 LGHNA and CDR2 YNFKEQ. This CDR3 has 17 amino acids. The CDR3 region is CASSQDNTGVGYYGYTF. The CDR3 DNA reads as TGTGCCAGCAGCCAAGATAATACGGGGGTTGGCTATTATGGCTACACCTTC.

In this sample, this clonotype turned up a few times. The chain joins TRBV6-4 to TRBJ2-1, with a possible D match to TRBD2 (5 bases). CDR1 is MRHNA and CDR2 is SNTAGT in the germline V gene. CDR3 length: 13 amino acids. The V end was cut by 7 bases, the J end by 5 bases, with 12 bases between. The CDR3 here is CASTVAGNNEQFF. The CDR3 bases are TGTGCCAGCACAGTGGCCGGGAACAATGAGCAGTTCTTC.

This clonotype appeared a few times. This sequence joins TRBV7-9 and TRBJ2-7; maybe TRBD1 (5 bases). This CDR3 comprises 15 residues. Germline assignment: CDR1 SEHNR and CDR2 FQNEAQ (reference sequence). The germline V and J ends were trimmed by 5 bases and 2 bases, with 16 bases remaining between them. CDR3 sequence reads: CASSQGVGLTYEQYF. As DNA, the CDR3 is TGTGCCAGCAGCCAAGGGGTAGGTCTAACCTACGAGCAGTACTTC.

This clonotype was observed a handful of times. The CDR3 nucleotides read TGCGCCAGCAGCCTGGGGGCAGGGGGCAGCGAGCAGTTCTTC. Amino acids: CASSLGAGGSEQFF. The chain couples TRBV5-1 to TRBJ2-1; 8 nucleotides match TRBD1. Germline-derived CDR1 and CDR2 are SGHRS and YFSETQ. The J segment lost 10 bases and the V segment lost 4 bases, leaving 10 bases of the junction unmatched. This CDR3 region has 14 residues. The entire variable domain, with the rest obtained from reference TRBV5-1 and TRBJ2-1, is as follows: KAGVTQTPRYLIKTRGQQVTLSCSPISGHRSVSWYQQTPGQGLQFLFEYFSETQRNKGNFPGRFSGRQFSNSRSEMNVSTLELGDSALYLCASSLGAGGSEQFFGPGTRLTVL.

This clonotype appeared many times. The gene calls are TRBV9 and TRBJ2-7; TRBD2 might be the D (6 bases). This CDR3 contains 15 residues. The germline V gene has CDR1 SGDLS and CDR2 YYNGEE. Trimming shortened V by 4 bases and J by 3 bases, and 17 bases separated the two germline ends. This CDR3 reads CASSQSPGSNYEQYF. The CDR3 coding sequence is TGTGCCAGCAGCCAGAGCCCCGGGAGTAACTACGAGCAGTACTTC. Complete variable domain (other parts from reference TRBV9 and TRBJ2-7): DSGVTQTPKHLITATGQRVTLRCSPRSGDLSVYWYQQSLDQGLQFLIQYYNGEERAKGNILERFSAQQFPDLHSELNLSSLELGDSALYFCASSQSPGSNYEQYFGPGTRLTVT.

This clonotype was detected a few times. The chain couples TRBV19 to TRBJ1-2; D is possibly TRBD1 (5 bases). Germline V gives CDR1 LNHDA, CDR2 SQIVND (reference sequence). The CDR3 is 13 residues long. The V end was cut by 2 bases, the J end by 6 bases, with 10 bases between. CDR3 amino acids: CASSIFGADGYTF. CDR3 sequence (DNA): TGTGCCAGTAGTATATTCGGGGCGGATGGCTACACCTTC.

The table lists this clonotype with a few counts. This sequence joins TRBV9 and TRBJ2-7; no clear D. Germline assignment: CDR1 SGDLS and CDR2 YYNGEE. This CDR3 spans 14 amino acids. Trimming pared 1 base from V and 1 base from J, leaving 9 bases between. Written as DNA, the CDR3 is TGTGCCAGCAGCGTATATCCGGATTCCTACGAGCAGTACTTC. Its translation: CASSVYPDSYEQYF.

The CDR3 DNA follows: TGTGCCCTTAGCGCGTCTCTAAACACTGAAGCTTTCTTT. Amino acid sequence: CALSASLNTEAFF. The chain combines TRBV6-6 with TRBJ1-1; no clear D. V was clipped by 11 bases and J by 2 bases, with 15 bases between them. Per the germline V gene, CDR1 is MNHNY and CDR2 is SVGAGI (reference sequence). The CDR3 covers 13 residues.

This clonotype was found many times. The rearrangement uses TRBV12-3 or TRBV12-4 and TRBJ2-3; D possibly corresponds to TRBD2 (5 bases). The V and J ends lost 6 bases and 6 bases respectively, with 7 bases between them. The CDR3 is 11 amino acids. CDR3 protein: CASSSGDTQYF. CDR3 DNA: TGTGCCAGCAGCTCGGGGGATACGCAGTATTTT.

This clonotype has just a few counts. The chain is built from TRBV7-3 and TRBJ1-1; D ambiguous. The CDR3 consists of 14 residues. The germline V gene encodes CDR1 SGHTA and CDR2 FQGTGA. Trimming pared 9 bases from V and 3 bases from J, leaving 17 bases between. The CDR3 reads CASQAPLIYTEAFF. The CDR3 region has the DNA TGTGCCAGTCAGGCTCCCCTGATCTACACTGAAGCTTTCTTT.

This chain uses TRBV5-1 with TRBJ2-7, with D possibly being TRBD1 (6 bases). The CDR3 runs to 14 residues. Trimming shortened V by 1 base and J by 2 bases, and 10 bases separated the two germline ends. Germline V gene sequence: CDR1 SGHRS, CDR2 YFSETQ. CDR3 amino acids: CASSLYPGAYEQYF. CDR3 DNA: TGCGCCAGCAGCTTGTATCCAGGGGCCTACGAGCAGTACTTC.

Written as DNA, the CDR3 is TGTGCCACCAGTGATCCTGGACGGGGTCTTGTGAACACCGGGGAGCTGTTTTTT. As protein: CATSDPGRGLVNTGELFF. The gene calls are TRBV24-1 and TRBJ2-2; D is possibly TRBD2 (5 bases). The ends were cut back, 3 bases at V and 1 base at J, with 17 bases in the middle. CDR3 length: 18 residues. The germline V gene encodes CDR1 KGHDR and CDR2 SFDVKD.

CDR3 nucleotide sequence: TGCGCCAGCACCGGACAGGATTTCAGGAACACTGAAGCTTTCTTT. Protein sequence: CASTGQDFRNTEAFF. V gene TRBV5-1 combines with J gene TRBJ1-1, with 7 bases lining up with TRBD1. The junction had 9 bases not matched to a gene; V was cut back by 6 bases and J by 1 base. This CDR3 is 15 amino acids long. Germline lookup yields CDR1 SGHRS and CDR2 YFSETQ.

This clonotype was detected ten times or more. The rearrangement joins TRBV2 to TRBJ2-1, with D uncertain. The CDR3 totals 14 residues. V lost 3 bases to trimming and J lost 0 bases, with 6 bases between them. Per germline, CDR1 SNHLY and CDR2 FYNNEI. CDR3: CASSDRSSYNEQFF. The CDR3 coding sequence is TGTGCCAGCAGTGACAGGAGCTCCTACAATGAGCAGTTCTTC.

The chain joins TRBV29-1 to TRBJ2-3; TRBD1 is a possible D gene (5 bases). The V end was cut by 4 bases, the J end by 1 base, with 12 bases between. CDR3 length: 14 residues. Germline CDR1 SQVTM, CDR2 ANQGSEA. In nucleotides, the CDR3 is TGCAGCGTTGGGGCCCGCAGGGGCACAGATACGCAGTATTTT. Amino acid sequence: CSVGARRGTDTQYF.

The chain recombines TRBV20-1 with TRBJ2-3, with a weak D call TRBD2 (7 bases). The CDR3 spans 15 residues. With 3 bases removed from V and 4 bases from J, the gap between germline ends came to 17 bases. Germline lookup yields CDR1 DFQATT and CDR2 SNEGSKA (reference sequence). The chain's CDR3 is CSASPGGALADTQYF. CDR3 in DNA: TGCAGTGCTAGCCCTGGGGGGGCGCTGGCAGATACGCAGTATTTT.

This chain uses TRBV12-3 or TRBV12-4 with TRBJ2-5; D might be TRBD2 (5 bases). The CDR3 consists of 15 residues. V lost 3 bases and J 3 bases, leaving 14 bases between the germline ends. CDR3 sequence: CASSLMGAIKETQYF. CDR3 nucleotides: TGTGCCAGCAGTTTGATGGGAGCTATCAAAGAGACCCAGTACTTC.

This clonotype was seen more than once but under ten times. This chain links TRBV24-1 with TRBJ2-7; tentatively, D is TRBD2 (6 bases). Trimming shortened V by 2 bases and J by 3 bases, and 13 bases separated the two germline ends. The CDR3 totals 15 residues. Germline-derived CDR1 and CDR2 are KGHDR and SFDVKD. CDR3 protein: CATSDSEGVVYEQYF. In DNA, the CDR3 is TGTGCCACCAGTGATTCGGAGGGAGTTGTCTACGAGCAGTACTTC.

J is TRBJ2-7 and V is TRBV24-1; the D gene is possibly TRBD2 (5 bases). This CDR3 has 15 amino acids. The V and J ends lost 1 base and 2 bases respectively, with 11 bases between them. Germline CDR1 and CDR2: KGHDR and SFDVKD. The CDR3 reads CATSDFREGTYEQYF. As DNA, the CDR3 is TGTGCCACCAGTGATTTTCGGGAAGGGACCTACGAGCAGTACTTC.

V usage is TRBV7-6 and J usage is TRBJ2-7; D is unclear. V was shortened by 3 bases and J by 13 bases, with 7 bases between the two germline ends. The CDR3 runs 9 residues. CDR1 is SGHVS, CDR2 FNYEAQ, per germline. DNA of the CDR3: TGTGCCAGCAGCTTTGATCTTTACTTC. Residues: CASSFDLYF.

This clonotype was recorded a few times. The rearrangement uses TRBV5-1 and TRBJ2-3, with no clear D. This CDR3 spans 14 amino acids. With 0 bases removed from V and 2 bases from J, the gap between germline ends came to 7 bases. Germline V gene data show CDR1 as SGHRS and CDR2 as YFSETQ. The DNA for the CDR3 is TGCGCCAGCAGCTTGGGGACGGACACAGATACGCAGTATTTT. Amino acid sequence: CASSLGTDTDTQYF.

The CDR3 region has the DNA TGTGCCAGAAGCGTTGTGATGAACAACGAGCAGTACTTC. Amino acid sequence: CARSVVMNNEQYF. V and J are TRBV7-9 and TRBJ2-7; the D is unclear. CDR3 length: 13 amino acids. Trimming pared 9 bases from V and 5 bases from J, leaving 17 bases between. Germline V gene lookup returns CDR1 SEHNR and CDR2 FQNEAQ (reference sequence).